The entry that follows covers one T cell receptor beta chain sequence. The CDR3 covers 13 residues. Germline V gene data show CDR1 as LNHDA and CDR2 as SQIVND (reference sequence). V gave up 8 bases and J gave up 4 bases; unmatched junction bases: 5. Per the study methods: Cell counts per sample came from amplifying reference gene primers. Repertoires were generated with immunoSEQ multiplex PCR, while TCRdb's copy carries only in-frame clones and drops some. V and J calls and clone size are given by that table; D and trimming were obtained from the DNA. The sample lists around 60,000 clones; roughly 90% were seen once. The data originate from a study of blood T cell repertoires in COVID-19. Study in general: Acute and convalescent COVID-19 specimens originated in the United States, Italy and Spain. Sources were T cells, B-cell-depleted T cells, or PBMCs; the material itself was cDNA or gDNA.

The V and J genes are TRBV19 and TRBJ1-5; 7 bases match TRBD1. Source material: peripheral blood. This sequence was found in a human donor in a cohort sampled during active COVID-19. The CDR3 DNA reads TGTGCCAGTGGGGACAGCTATAATCAGCCCCAGCATTTT. It yields the protein CASGDSYNQPQHF.